Below, 5 T cell receptor beta chains from the same sample are listed, as sequenced in a study of CD8 T cells in ankylosing spondylitis. MiXCR, applied by TCRdb to the 5' RACE reads, yields one record per CDR3 protein. The top ten hold about 7% of the sample, which has fewer than 250,000 distinct CDR3 sequences, about 26% seen once. Sequencing was done on a sample of blood, either unsorted or a sorted T cell fraction (not recorded which). The receptors stem from a male donor with ankylosing spondylitis or in good health (not recorded which).

The table lists this clonotype with many counts. The chain recombines TRBV12-3 or TRBV12-4 with TRBJ2-7; TRBD2 matches 7 bases. This CDR3 region has 15 residues. Trimming cost V 3 bases and J 5 bases; bases outside gene matches: 10. CDR3 coding DNA: TGTGCCAGCAGTTTGAGGCGGGAGTCTGGCCACGAGCAGTACTTC. Protein product: CASSLRRESGHEQYF.

This clonotype has ten or more counts. The V gene is TRBV5-1, the J gene TRBJ2-1, with 8 bases identical to TRBD2. The length of the CDR3 is 15 residues. The V and J ends lost 3 bases and 0 bases, in that order; junction bases with no gene match: 2. Germline V gene sequence: CDR1 SGHRS, CDR2 YFSETQ. CDR3 protein: CASSWAGGSYNEQFF. CDR3 DNA: TGCGCCAGCAGCTGGGCGGGAGGCTCCTACAATGAGCAGTTCTTC.

This clonotype showed up just a few times. V gene TRBV4-2 combines with J gene TRBJ2-1; 12 bases fit TRBD2. The CDR3 sequence is 19 residues long. V lost 0 bases to trimming and J lost 8 bases; unmatched junction nucleotides: 14. Germline V CDR1 and CDR2: LGHNA, YNFKEQ. CDR3 loop: CASSQDRASGRGGVHEQFF. As DNA, the CDR3 is TGTGCCAGCAGCCAAGATCGGGCTAGCGGGAGGGGGGGGGTACATGAGCAGTTCTTC.

The genes are TRBV5-1 and TRBJ1-3; tentative D call: TRBD1 (6 bases). The CDR3 runs 16 residues. V was pared by 4 bases and J by 2 bases, with 16 bases between. CDR1 is SGHRS and CDR2 is YFSETQ in the germline V gene. As DNA, the CDR3 is TGCGCCAGCAGCCCCTCCGGGGGCCTTACTGGAAACACCATATATTTT. It encodes CASSPSGGLTGNTIYF.

The table lists this clonotype with many counts. The chain recombines TRBV5-1 with TRBJ2-5, with a possible D match to TRBD1 (6 bases). The CDR3 spans 15 residues. Trimming left V 4 bases short and J 1 base short, with 14 bases between. Germline loops: CDR1 SGHRS, CDR2 YFSETQ. CDR3 protein: CASSVTGHLQETQYF. CDR3 bases: TGCGCCAGCAGCGTAACAGGGCACCTCCAAGAGACCCAGTACTTC.